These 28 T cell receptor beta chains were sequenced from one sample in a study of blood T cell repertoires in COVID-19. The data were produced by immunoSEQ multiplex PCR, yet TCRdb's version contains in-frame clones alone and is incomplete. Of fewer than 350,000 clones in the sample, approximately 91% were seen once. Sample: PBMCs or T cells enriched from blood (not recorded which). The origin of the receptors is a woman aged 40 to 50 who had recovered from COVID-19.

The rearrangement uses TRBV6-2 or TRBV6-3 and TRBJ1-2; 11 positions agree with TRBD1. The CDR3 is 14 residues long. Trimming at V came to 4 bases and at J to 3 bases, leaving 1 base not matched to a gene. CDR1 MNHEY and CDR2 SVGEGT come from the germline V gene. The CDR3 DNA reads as TGTGCCAGCAGTTGGACAGGGGGCTACTATGGCTACACCTTC. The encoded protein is CASSWTGGYYGYTF.

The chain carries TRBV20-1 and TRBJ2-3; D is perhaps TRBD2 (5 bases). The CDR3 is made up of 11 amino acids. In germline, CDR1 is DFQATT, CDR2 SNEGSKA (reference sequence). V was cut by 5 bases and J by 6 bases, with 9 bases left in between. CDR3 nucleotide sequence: TGCAGTGCTGAGGGTCGTGATACGCAGTATTTT. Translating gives CSAEGRDTQYF.

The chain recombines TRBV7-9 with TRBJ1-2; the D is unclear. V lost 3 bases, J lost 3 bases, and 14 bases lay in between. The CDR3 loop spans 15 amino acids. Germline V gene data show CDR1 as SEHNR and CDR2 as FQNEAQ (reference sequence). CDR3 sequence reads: CASSFWREEDYGYTF. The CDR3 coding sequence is TGTGCCAGCAGCTTTTGGAGGGAAGAGGACTATGGCTACACCTTC.

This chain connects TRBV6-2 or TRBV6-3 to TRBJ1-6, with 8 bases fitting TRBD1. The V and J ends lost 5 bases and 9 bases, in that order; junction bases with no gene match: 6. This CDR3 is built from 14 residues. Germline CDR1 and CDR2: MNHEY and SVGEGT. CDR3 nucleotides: TGTGCCAGCAGTGCTTCAGGGGGCCGTTCACCCCTCCACTTT. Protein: CASSASGGRSPLHF.

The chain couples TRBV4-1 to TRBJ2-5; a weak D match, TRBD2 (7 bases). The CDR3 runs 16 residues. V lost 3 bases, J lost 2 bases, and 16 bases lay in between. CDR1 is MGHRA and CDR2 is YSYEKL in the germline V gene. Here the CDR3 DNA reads TGCGCCAGCAGCCAGAGGGCGGGGGCCGGACAAGAGACCCAGTACTTC. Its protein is CASSQRAGAGQETQYF.

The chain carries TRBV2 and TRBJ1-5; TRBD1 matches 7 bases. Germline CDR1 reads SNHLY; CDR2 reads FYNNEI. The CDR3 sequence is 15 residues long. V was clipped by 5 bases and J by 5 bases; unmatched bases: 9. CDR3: CASSSGTALYQPQHF. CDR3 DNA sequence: TGTGCCAGCAGTTCCGGGACAGCCTTATATCAGCCCCAGCATTTT.

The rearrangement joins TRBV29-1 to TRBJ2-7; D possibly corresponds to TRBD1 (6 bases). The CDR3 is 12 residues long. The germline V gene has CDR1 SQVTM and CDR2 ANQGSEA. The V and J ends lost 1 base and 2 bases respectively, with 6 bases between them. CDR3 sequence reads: CSVEGTAYEQYF. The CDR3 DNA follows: TGCAGCGTTGAAGGGACAGCCTACGAGCAGTACTTC.

In DNA form, the CDR3 reads TGTGCCAGTAGTACCACGGGGGGCAGGGGCAATCAGCCCCAGCATTTT. Its protein product is CASSTTGGRGNQPQHF. The rearrangement joins TRBV19 to TRBJ1-5; possibly TRBD1 for D (6 bases). CDR3 size: 16 residues. V shed 4 bases and J shed 2 bases, with 15 bases lying between them. Germline V CDR1 and CDR2: LNHDA, SQIVND (reference sequence).

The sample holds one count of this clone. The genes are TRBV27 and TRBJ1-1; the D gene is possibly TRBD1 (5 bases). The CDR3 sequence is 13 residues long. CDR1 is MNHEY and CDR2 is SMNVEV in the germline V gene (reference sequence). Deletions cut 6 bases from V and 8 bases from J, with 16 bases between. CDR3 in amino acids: CASRRRGSVEAFF. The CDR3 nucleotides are TGTGCCAGCAGACGCCGGGGGAGTGTGGAAGCTTTCTTT.

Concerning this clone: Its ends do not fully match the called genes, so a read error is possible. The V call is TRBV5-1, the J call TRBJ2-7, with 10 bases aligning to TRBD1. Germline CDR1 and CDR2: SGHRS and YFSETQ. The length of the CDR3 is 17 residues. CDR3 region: CASRYGPRDRGSHEQYF. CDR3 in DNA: TGCGCCAGCAGATATGGTCCCAGGGACAGGGGCTCCCACGAGCAGTACTTC.

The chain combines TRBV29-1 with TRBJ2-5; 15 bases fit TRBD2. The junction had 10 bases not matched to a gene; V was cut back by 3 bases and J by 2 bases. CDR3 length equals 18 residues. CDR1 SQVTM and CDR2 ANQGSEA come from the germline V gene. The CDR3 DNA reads TGCAGCGTTGAGTTCGGGACTAGCGGGGGGCAACCTCAAGAGACCCAGTACTTC. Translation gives CSVEFGTSGGQPQETQYF.

CDR3 bases: TGCAGCGTTGAAGGTCGGTCAGGGGAAGAGACCCAGTACTTC. Residues: CSVEGRSGEETQYF. The chain is built from TRBV29-1 and TRBJ2-5, with D perhaps TRBD1 (6 bases). Per germline, CDR1 SQVTM and CDR2 ANQGSEA. Deletions cut 1 base from V and 3 bases from J, with 12 bases between. The CDR3 sequence is 14 residues long.

The CDR3 coding sequence is TGTGCCAGCAGCTTTACGGGGGGCTCTGGGGCCAACGTCCTGACTTTC. Its translation: CASSFTGGSGANVLTF. The rearrangement uses TRBV7-3 and TRBJ2-6; TRBD2 aligns across 7 bases. The trim removed 3 bases at V and 0 bases at J, leaving 2 bases unmatched. Germline CDR1 SGHTA, CDR2 FQGTGA. This CDR3 has 16 amino acids.

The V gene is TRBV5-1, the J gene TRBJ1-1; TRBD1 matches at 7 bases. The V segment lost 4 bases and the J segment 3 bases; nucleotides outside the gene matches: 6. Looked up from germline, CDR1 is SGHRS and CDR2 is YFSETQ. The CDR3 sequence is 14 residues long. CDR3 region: CASSRGGLDTEAFF. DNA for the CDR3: TGCGCCAGCAGCCGAGGGGGCTTAGACACTGAAGCTTTCTTT.

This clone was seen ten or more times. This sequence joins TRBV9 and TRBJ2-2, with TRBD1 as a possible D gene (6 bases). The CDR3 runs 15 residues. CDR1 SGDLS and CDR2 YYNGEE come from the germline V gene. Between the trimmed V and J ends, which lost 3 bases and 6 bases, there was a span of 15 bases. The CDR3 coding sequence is TGTGCCAGCAGCGAGAACCCCAGGGGCGCCGGGGAGCTGTTTTTT. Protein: CASSENPRGAGELFF.

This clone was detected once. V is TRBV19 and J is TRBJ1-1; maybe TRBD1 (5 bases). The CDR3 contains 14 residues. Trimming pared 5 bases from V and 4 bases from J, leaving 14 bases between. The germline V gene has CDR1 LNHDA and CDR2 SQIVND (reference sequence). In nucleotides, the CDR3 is TGTGCCAGTAGTCCCCAAGGGGTAGGCACTGAAGCTTTCTTT. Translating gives CASSPQGVGTEAFF.

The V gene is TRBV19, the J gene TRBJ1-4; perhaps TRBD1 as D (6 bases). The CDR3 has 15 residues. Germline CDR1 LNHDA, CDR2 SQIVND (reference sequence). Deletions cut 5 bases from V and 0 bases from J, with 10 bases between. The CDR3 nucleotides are TGTGCCAGTAGTCAGGGGATTGCAACTAATGAAAAACTGTTTTTT. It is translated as CASSQGIATNEKLFF.

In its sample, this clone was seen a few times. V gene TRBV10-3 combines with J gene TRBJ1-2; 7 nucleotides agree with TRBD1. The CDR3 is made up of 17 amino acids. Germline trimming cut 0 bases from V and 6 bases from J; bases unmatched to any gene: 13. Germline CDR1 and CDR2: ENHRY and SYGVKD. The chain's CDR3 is CAISESRGDSGINGYTF. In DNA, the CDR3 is TGTGCCATCAGTGAGTCGAGGGGGGACAGTGGAATAAATGGCTACACCTTC.

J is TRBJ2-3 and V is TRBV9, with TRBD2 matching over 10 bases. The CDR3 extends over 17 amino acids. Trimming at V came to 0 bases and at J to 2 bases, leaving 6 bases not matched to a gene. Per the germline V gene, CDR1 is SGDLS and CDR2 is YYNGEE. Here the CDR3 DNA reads TGTGCCAGCAGCGTAGGAGTAGCGGGGGGACTCACAGATACGCAGTATTTT. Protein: CASSVGVAGGLTDTQYF.

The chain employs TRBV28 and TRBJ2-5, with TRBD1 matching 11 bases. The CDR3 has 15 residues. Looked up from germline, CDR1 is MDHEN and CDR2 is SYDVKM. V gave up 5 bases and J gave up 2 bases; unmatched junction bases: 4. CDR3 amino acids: CASSTRDRGQETQYF. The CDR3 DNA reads TGTGCCAGCAGTACCCGGGACAGGGGGCAAGAGACCCAGTACTTC.

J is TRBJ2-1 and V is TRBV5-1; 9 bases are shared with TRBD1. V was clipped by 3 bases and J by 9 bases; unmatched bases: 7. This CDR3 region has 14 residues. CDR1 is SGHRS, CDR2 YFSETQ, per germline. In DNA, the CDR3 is TGCGCCAGCAGCTGGGACAGGGCTGGGGGTGAGCAGTTCTTC. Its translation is CASSWDRAGGEQFF.

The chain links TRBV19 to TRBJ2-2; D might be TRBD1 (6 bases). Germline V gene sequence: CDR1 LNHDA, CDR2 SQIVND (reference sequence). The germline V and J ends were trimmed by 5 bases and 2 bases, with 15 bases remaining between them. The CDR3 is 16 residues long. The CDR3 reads CASSWDGTTNTGELFF. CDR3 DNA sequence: TGTGCCAGTAGTTGGGACGGGACAACAAACACCGGGGAGCTGTTTTTT.

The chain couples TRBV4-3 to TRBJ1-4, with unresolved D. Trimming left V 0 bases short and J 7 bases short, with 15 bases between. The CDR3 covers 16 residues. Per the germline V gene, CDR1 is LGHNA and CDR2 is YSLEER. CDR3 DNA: TGCGCCAGCAGCCAAGATCTTAGCGAAGGCTTTGAAAAACTGTTTTTT. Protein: CASSQDLSEGFEKLFF.

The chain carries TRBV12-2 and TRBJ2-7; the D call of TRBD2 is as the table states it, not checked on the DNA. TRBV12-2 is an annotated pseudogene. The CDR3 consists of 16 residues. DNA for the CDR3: TGTGCAAGTCGATCACCTAGCGGGAAGTGTAGCCACGAGCAGTACTTC. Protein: CASRSPSGKCSHEQYF.

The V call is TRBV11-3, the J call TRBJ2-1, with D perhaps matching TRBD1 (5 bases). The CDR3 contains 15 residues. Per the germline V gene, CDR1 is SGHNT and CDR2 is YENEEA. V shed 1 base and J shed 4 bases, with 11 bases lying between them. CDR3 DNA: TGTGCCAGCAGCTTAGGGCGACAGCCATACAATGAGCAGTTCTTC. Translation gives CASSLGRQPYNEQFF.

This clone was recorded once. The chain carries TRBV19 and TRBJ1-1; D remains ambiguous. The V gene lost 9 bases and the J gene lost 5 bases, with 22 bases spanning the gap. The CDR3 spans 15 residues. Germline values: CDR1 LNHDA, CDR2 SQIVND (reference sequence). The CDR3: CASAHGRLWDTEAFF. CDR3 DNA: TGTGCCAGCGCCCACGGCCGACTATGGGATACTGAAGCTTTCTTT.

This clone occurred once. CDR3 loop: CASSPRRGTLNTEAFF. The CDR3 DNA reads TGTGCCAGCAGCCCACGCAGGGGCACTTTGAACACTGAAGCTTTCTTT. The genes are TRBV9 and TRBJ1-1; perhaps TRBD1 as D (6 bases). Germline values: CDR1 SGDLS, CDR2 YYNGEE. This CDR3 has 16 residues. V was cut by 4 bases and J by 0 bases, with 16 bases left in between.

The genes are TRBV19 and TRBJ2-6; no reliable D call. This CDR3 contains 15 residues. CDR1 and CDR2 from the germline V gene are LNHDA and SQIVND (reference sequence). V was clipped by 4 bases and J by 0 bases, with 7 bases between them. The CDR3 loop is CASSNLDSGANVLTF. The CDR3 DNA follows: TGTGCCAGTAGTAATTTAGACTCTGGGGCCAACGTCCTGACTTTC.